The 15 T cell receptor beta chains below all came from one sample that was sequenced in a study of beta chain features in type 1 diabetes. The investigators reverse transcribed all of the isolated RNA, so they sequenced expressed TCRB transcripts. The data were produced by immunoSEQ multiplex PCR, yet TCRdb's version contains in-frame clones alone and is incomplete. Of fewer than 650,000 clones in the sample, about 14% were seen once. The sequenced material came from naive CD4+ T cells from blood. The receptors shown here come from a man between 18 and 35 years old in good health.

The chain has TRBV5-1 and TRBJ1-5; TRBD1 is a possible D gene (5 bases). The CDR3 has 14 residues. V was shortened by 4 bases and J by 6 bases, with 14 bases between the two germline ends. Germline CDR1 is SGHRS and CDR2 is YFSETQ. CDR3: CASSLGRAGQPQHF. Written as DNA, the CDR3 is TGCGCCAGCAGCCTCGGCAGGGCGGGTCAGCCCCAGCATTTT. Supplemented by reference TRBV5-1 and TRBJ1-5, the full variable domain reads KAGVTQTPRYLIKTRGQQVTLSCSPISGHRSVSWYQQTPGQGLQFLFEYFSETQRNKGNFPGRFSGRQFSNSRSEMNVSTLELGDSALYLCASSLGRAGQPQHFGDGTRLSIL.

The chain employs TRBV5-1 and TRBJ1-1; the D is unclear. This CDR3 region has 14 residues. From germline, CDR1 is SGHRS and CDR2 YFSETQ. Trimming left V 3 bases short and J 5 bases short, with 14 bases between. CDR3: CASSYYGVRTEAFF. The CDR3 DNA is TGCGCCAGCAGCTACTACGGAGTACGGACTGAAGCTTTCTTT. Variable domain in full (rest from reference TRBV5-1 and TRBJ1-1): KAGVTQTPRYLIKTRGQQVTLSCSPISGHRSVSWYQQTPGQGLQFLFEYFSETQRNKGNFPGRFSGRQFSNSRSEMNVSTLELGDSALYLCASSYYGVRTEAFFGQGTRLTVV.

The chain couples TRBV19 to TRBJ2-5; no clear D. CDR1 LNHDA and CDR2 SQIVND come from the germline V gene (reference sequence). V dropped 1 base and J dropped 6 bases, with 9 bases sitting between them. This CDR3 is built from 13 residues. The CDR3 nucleotides are TGTGCCAGTAGTATAGGTGGATCGAAGACCCAGTACTTC. The encoded protein is CASSIGGSKTQYF. Together with reference TRBV19 and TRBJ2-5, the CDR3 gives the full variable domain: DGGITQSPKYLFRKEGQNVTLSCEQNLNHDAMYWYRQDPGQGLRLIYYSQIVNDFQKGDIAEGYSVSREKKESFPLTVTSAQKNPTAFYLCASSIGGSKTQYFGPGTRLLVL.

The genes are TRBV11-2 and TRBJ1-2; possibly TRBD1 for D (6 bases). Deletions cut 5 bases from V and 9 bases from J, with 16 bases between. The CDR3 runs to 13 residues. Germline V gene sequence: CDR1 SGHAT, CDR2 FQNNGV. For the CDR3, the DNA is TGTGCCAGCAGCGAGGACAGCTACACAAGCTACACCTTC. Residues: CASSEDSYTSYTF.

This chain uses TRBV7-2 with TRBJ2-7; D may be TRBD2 (6 bases). CDR3 length equals 13 residues. The germline V gene has CDR1 SGHTA and CDR2 FQGNSA. The ends were cut back, 4 bases at V and 2 bases at J, with 9 bases in the middle. CDR3 coding DNA: TGTGCCAGCAGCTACCTAGCGACCTACGAGCAGTACTTC. Residues: CASSYLATYEQYF.

The sample holds a few counts of this clone. The chain links TRBV5-6 to TRBJ2-7; perhaps TRBD2 as D (6 bases). Germline values: CDR1 SGHDT, CDR2 YYEEEE. The CDR3 has 13 amino acids. The V end was cut by 4 bases, the J end by 5 bases, with 13 bases between. In DNA, the CDR3 is TGTGCCAGCAGCCCCGGGAGTACGAACGAGCAGTACTTC. Its protein product is CASSPGSTNEQYF.

The gene calls are TRBV23-1 and TRBJ2-2, with D possibly called TRBD1 or TRBD2 (5 bases each). TRBV23-1 is given ORF status, its function remaining uncertain. The CDR3 consists of 20 residues. Trimming removed 0 bases from V and 4 bases from J, with 24 bases in between. Here the CDR3 reads CASSQSPWGTPDFVTGELFF. CDR3 nucleotide sequence: TGCGCCAGCAGTCAATCGCCCTGGGGGACCCCTGATTTTGTCACCGGGGAGCTGTTTTTT.

The V call is TRBV11-1, the J call TRBJ1-1, with D unclear. The V gene lost 5 bases and the J gene lost 5 bases, with 12 bases spanning the gap. Germline CDR1 and CDR2: SGHAT and FQDESV (reference sequence). The CDR3 consists of 13 residues. The CDR3 nucleotides read TGTGCCAGCAGCCCTCAACAGCGAACTGAAGCTTTCTTT. This gives the protein CASSPQQRTEAFF.

The gene calls are TRBV29-1 and TRBJ2-1; TRBD1 is a possible D gene (5 bases). Per germline, CDR1 SQVTM and CDR2 ANQGSEA. Trimming stripped 3 bases from V and 4 bases from J, with 13 bases between. This CDR3 region has 14 residues. The CDR3 loop is CSVERLGAYNEQFF. The CDR3 bases are TGCAGCGTTGAGAGGCTAGGGGCATACAATGAGCAGTTCTTC.

This clone was recorded a few times. The J gene is TRBJ2-3, the V gene TRBV14; D ambiguous. V was shortened by 3 bases and J by 2 bases, with 18 bases between the two germline ends. Per the germline V gene, CDR1 is SGHDN and CDR2 is FVKESK. The CDR3 sequence is 17 residues long. CDR3 protein: CASSQIRSPEDTDTQYF. The CDR3 DNA sequence: TGTGCCAGCAGCCAGATTCGTTCTCCAGAAGACACAGATACGCAGTATTTT.

The chain recombines TRBV7-6 with TRBJ1-1, with TRBD1 matching over 7 bases. Germline V gene sequence: CDR1 SGHVS, CDR2 FNYEAQ. The CDR3 runs to 13 residues. V was pared by 5 bases and J by 10 bases, with 10 bases of the junction left unmatched. For the CDR3, the DNA is TGTGCCAGCAGCGCACACTACCCAGGGGGAGCTTTCTTT. It is translated as CASSAHYPGGAFF.

This sequence joins TRBV18 and TRBJ2-7, with 8 bases identical to TRBD1. CDR3 length equals 15 residues. Germline V gene data show CDR1 as KGHSH and CDR2 as LQKENI. J was trimmed by 5 bases and V by 4 bases; bases with no gene match: 10. The CDR3 sequence: CASSLGRTGSDEQYF. CDR3 in DNA: TGTGCCAGCTCACTGGGGCGGACAGGGTCGGACGAGCAGTACTTC.

The sample holds a few counts of this clone. The chain employs TRBV28 and TRBJ1-5; D gene uncertain. CDR1 MDHEN and CDR2 SYDVKM come from the germline V gene. The CDR3 is made up of 14 amino acids. Trimming pared 1 base from V and 7 bases from J, leaving 11 bases between. The CDR3 loop reads CASSLSLVGQPQHF. Written as DNA, the CDR3 is TGTGCCAGCAGTTTATCCCTGGTAGGGCAGCCCCAGCATTTT.

The rearrangement joins TRBV4-1 to TRBJ2-7; no clear D gene. The CDR3 consists of 14 residues. In germline, CDR1 is MGHRA, CDR2 YSYEKL. Trimming took off 4 bases at V and 1 base at J, with 11 bases between the two ends. Here the CDR3 reads CASSPNGFSYEQYF. Here the CDR3 DNA reads TGCGCCAGCAGCCCGAACGGGTTTTCCTACGAGCAGTACTTC.

The chain employs TRBV19 and TRBJ2-1, with 8 bases that match TRBD2. CDR3 length equals 17 residues. Germline V gene data show CDR1 as LNHDA and CDR2 as SQIVND (reference sequence). J was trimmed by 9 bases and V by 1 base; bases with no gene match: 14. The DNA of the CDR3 is TGTGCCAGTAGTATAGGGCCCGGCGGGGGGCCCTTGGGTGAGCAGTTCTTC. Its protein is CASSIGPGGGPLGEQFF.